The rows below give T cell receptor beta chains drawn from one sample of a study of blood T cells in healthy people across ages. TCRdb analysed the 5' RACE reads with MiXCR anew, one entry per CDR3 protein. The table lists 1.5 million to 2 million distinct CDR3 sequences, 28% of them singletons. Sequencing was done on a sample of blood. The receptors were sampled from a woman aged 25 to 39 in good health. The conserved cysteine and the conserved F or W are not part of the CDR3 here. Fields, in order: J gene, V gene, CDR3 protein.

TRBJ2-3 | TRBV5-5 | ASSLRWQGVRSSTDTQY
TRBJ2-3 | TRBV5-1 | ASSLLGGGSGDTQY
TRBJ2-1 | TRBV29-1 | SPTETSGESSYNEQF
TRBJ2-1 | TRBV3-1 | ASSQPTSGGTSSYNEQF
TRBJ1-2 | TRBV27 | ASRPRDRGVRGYT
TRBJ2-2 | TRBV7-2 | ASSWLVTGELF
TRBJ2-7 | TRBV20-1 | SARDPRGSGGYEQY
TRBJ1-4 | TRBV4-1 | ASNQGESEKLF
TRBJ2-7 | TRBV20-1 | SASDRPSYEQY
TRBJ2-4 | TRBV6-5 | ASRRSSSNIQY
TRBJ1-2 | TRBV29-1 | VFGVSYGYT
TRBJ1-2 | TRBV28 | ASILNGEYYGYT
TRBJ2-1 | TRBV5-1 | ASSLRGMSYNEQF
TRBJ2-7 | TRBV7-2 | ASSLNGAGRDYEQY
TRBJ1-2 | TRBV29-1 | SVEALPGGDGYT
TRBJ1-2 | TRBV7-9 | ASSPDGLNYGYT
TRBJ2-1 | TRBV3-1 | ASSEEDVAGGAYNEQF
TRBJ1-2 | TRBV7-2 | ASSEGLGAGYT
TRBJ2-5 | TRBV5-1 | ASSLSPPIASGGNQETQY
TRBJ1-2 | TRBV10-3 | ATRPGQGASSYGYT
TRBJ2-3 | TRBV10-3 | AISRDLSTDTQY
TRBJ2-1 | TRBV7-2 | ASGSFEERRVTEQF
TRBJ1-4 | TRBV7-9 | ASSPRAVGKLF
TRBJ2-1 | TRBV12-3/TRBV12-4 | ASSRRTGEQF
TRBJ2-5 | TRBV7-2 | ASSQEGTTQETQY
TRBJ1-5 | TRBV24-1 | ATSVGGRGNQPQH
TRBJ2-1 | TRBV11-2 | ASTRGTSDNEQF
TRBJ2-5 | TRBV29-1 | SVEGPDRGAGETQY
TRBJ1-3 | TRBV5-5 | ASSLDPRHRLNGNTIY
TRBJ2-3 | TRBV6-5 | ANSFGTSGLKAQY
TRBJ1-1 | TRBV7-2 | ASSLRGMGTEAF
TRBJ1-2 | TRBV18 | ASSPGQVYGYT
TRBJ2-5 | TRBV7-2 | ASFWLAEQETQY
TRBJ2-7 | TRBV28 | ASSFRTTSGTGKYEQY
TRBJ2-2 | TRBV11-3 | ASSLDTGVNTGELF
TRBJ2-3 | TRBV5-1 | ASSGEPGDTQY
TRBJ2-5 | TRBV7-2 | ASSLATSGGAEQETRY
TRBJ1-1 | TRBV30 | AWSVRGFEAF
TRBJ2-5 | TRBV11-2 | ASSTNTGGETQY
TRBJ2-1 | TRBV24-1 | ATSNRTGSYNEQF